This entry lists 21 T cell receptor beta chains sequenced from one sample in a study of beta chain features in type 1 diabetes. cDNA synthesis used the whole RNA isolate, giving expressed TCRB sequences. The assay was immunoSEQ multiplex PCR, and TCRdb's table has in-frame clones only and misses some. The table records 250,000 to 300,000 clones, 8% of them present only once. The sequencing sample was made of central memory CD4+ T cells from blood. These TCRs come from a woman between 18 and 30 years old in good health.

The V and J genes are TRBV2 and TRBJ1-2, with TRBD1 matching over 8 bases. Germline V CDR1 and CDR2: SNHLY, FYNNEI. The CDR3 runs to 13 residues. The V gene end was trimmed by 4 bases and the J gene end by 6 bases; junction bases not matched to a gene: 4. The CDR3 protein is CASSGGQADGYTF. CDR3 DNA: TGTGCCAGCAGTGGGGGACAGGCTGATGGCTACACCTTC.

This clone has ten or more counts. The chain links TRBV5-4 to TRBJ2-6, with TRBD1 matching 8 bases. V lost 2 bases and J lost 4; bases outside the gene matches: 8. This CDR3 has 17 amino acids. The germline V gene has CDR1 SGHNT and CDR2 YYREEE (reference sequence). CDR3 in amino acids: CASSFGTGFTGANVLTF. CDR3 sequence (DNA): TGTGCCAGCAGCTTCGGGACAGGTTTCACCGGGGCCAACGTCCTGACTTTC. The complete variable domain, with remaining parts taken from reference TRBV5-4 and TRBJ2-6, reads ETGVTQSPTHLIKTRGQQVTLRCSSQSGHNTVSWYQQALGQGPQFIFQYYREEENGRGNFPPRFSGLQFPNYSSELNVNALELDDSALYLCASSFGTGFTGANVLTFGAGSRLTVL.

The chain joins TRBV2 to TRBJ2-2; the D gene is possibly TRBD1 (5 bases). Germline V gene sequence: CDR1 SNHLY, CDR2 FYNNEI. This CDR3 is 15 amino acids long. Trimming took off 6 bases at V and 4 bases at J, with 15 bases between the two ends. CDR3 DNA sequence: TGTGCCAGCAGACAGGAAGTGATCAGCACCGGGGAGCTGTTTTTT. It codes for CASRQEVISTGELFF.

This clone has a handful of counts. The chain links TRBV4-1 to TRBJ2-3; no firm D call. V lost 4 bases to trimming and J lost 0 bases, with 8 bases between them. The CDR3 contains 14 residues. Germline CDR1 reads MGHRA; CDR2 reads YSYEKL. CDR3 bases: TGCGCCAGCAGCCTCCTTCCTAGCACAGATACGCAGTATTTT. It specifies CASSLLPSTDTQYF.

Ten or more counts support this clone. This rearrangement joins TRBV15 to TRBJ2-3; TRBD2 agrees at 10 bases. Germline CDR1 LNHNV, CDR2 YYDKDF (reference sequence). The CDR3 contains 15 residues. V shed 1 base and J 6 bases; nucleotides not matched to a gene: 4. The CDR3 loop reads CATSRGGTSEDTQYF. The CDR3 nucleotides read TGTGCCACCAGCAGAGGGGGGACTAGCGAGGATACGCAGTATTTT.

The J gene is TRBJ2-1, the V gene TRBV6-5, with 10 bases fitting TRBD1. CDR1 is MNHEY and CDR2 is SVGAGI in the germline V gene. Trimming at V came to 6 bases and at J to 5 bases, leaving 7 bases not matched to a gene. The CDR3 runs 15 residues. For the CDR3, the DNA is TGTGCCAGCAGCCGCGGGACAGGGGCAGACAATGAGCAGTTCTTC. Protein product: CASSRGTGADNEQFF.

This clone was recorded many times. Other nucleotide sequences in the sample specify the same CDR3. The CDR3 spells CASKRGNQPQHF. The CDR3, as DNA: TGTGCCAGTAAGAGAGGCAATCAGCCCCAGCATTTT. The V and J genes are TRBV28 and TRBJ1-5; D unclear. The CDR3 loop spans 12 amino acids. Germline CDR1 MDHEN, CDR2 SYDVKM. V lost 9 bases, J lost 2 bases, and 8 bases lay in between.

The CDR3 loop is CASSVVAGTHSEQFF. The CDR3 region has the DNA TGCGCCAGCAGTGTGGTAGCGGGAACGCACAGTGAGCAGTTCTTC. The chain joins TRBV5-1 to TRBJ2-1; 8 bases map to TRBD2. This CDR3 has 15 amino acids. Germline V gene lookup returns CDR1 SGHRS and CDR2 YFSETQ. V lost 5 bases to trimming and J lost 9 bases; unmatched junction nucleotides: 13.

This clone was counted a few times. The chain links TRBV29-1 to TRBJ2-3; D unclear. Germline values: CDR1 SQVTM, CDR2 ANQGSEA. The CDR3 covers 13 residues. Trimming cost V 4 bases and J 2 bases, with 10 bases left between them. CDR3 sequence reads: CSVGGEATDTQYF. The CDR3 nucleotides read TGCAGCGTTGGCGGTGAAGCCACAGATACGCAGTATTTT.

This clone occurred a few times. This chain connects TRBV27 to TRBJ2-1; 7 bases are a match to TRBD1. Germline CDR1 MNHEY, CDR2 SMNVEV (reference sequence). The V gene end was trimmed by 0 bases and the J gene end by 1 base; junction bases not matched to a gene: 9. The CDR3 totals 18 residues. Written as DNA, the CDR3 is TGTGCCAGCAGTTTATCGTATCATGGGACAGCTTCCTACAATGAGCAGTTCTTC. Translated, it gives CASSLSYHGTASYNEQFF.

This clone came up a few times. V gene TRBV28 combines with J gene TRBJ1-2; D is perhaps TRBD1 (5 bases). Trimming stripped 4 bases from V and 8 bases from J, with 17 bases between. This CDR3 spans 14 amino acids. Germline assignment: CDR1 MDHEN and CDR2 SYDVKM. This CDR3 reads CASSSTVGMKGYTF. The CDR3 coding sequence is TGTGCCAGCAGTTCGACAGTGGGGATGAAGGGCTACACCTTC.

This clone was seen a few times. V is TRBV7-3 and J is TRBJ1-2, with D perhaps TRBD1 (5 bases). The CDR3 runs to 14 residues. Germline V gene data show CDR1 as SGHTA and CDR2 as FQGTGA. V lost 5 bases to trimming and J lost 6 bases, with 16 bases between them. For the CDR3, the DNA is TGTGCCAGCAGCCCCCGGGACCCGAGGAATGGCTACACCTTC. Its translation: CASSPRDPRNGYTF.

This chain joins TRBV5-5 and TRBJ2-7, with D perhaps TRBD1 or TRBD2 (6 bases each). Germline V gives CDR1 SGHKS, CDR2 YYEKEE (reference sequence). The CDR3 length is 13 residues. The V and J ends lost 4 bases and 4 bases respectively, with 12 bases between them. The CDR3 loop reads CASSGGTLYEQYF. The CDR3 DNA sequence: TGTGCCAGCAGCGGAGGGACACTTTACGAGCAGTACTTC. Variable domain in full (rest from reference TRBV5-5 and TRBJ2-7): DAGVTQSPTHLIKTRGQQVTLRCSPISGHKSVSWYQQVLGQGPQFIFQYYEKEERGRGNFPDRFSARQFPNYSSELNVNALLLGDSALYLCASSGGTLYEQYFGPGTRLTVT.

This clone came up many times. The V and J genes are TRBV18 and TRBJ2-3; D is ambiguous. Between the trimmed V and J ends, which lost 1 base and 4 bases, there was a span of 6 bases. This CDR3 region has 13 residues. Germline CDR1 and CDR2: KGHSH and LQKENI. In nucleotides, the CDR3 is TGTGCCAGCTCACCACGGGTTTCAGATACGCAGTATTTT. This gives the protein CASSPRVSDTQYF.

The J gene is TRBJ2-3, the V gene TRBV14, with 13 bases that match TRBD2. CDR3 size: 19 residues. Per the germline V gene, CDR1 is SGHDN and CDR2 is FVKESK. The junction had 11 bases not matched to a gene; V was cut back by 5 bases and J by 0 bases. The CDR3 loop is CASSGLAGEAWISTDTQYF. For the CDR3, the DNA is TGTGCCAGCAGCGGACTAGCGGGAGAGGCGTGGATTAGCACAGATACGCAGTATTTT. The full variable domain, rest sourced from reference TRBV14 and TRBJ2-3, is EAGVTQFPSHSVIEKGQTVTLRCDPISGHDNLYWYRRVMGKEIKFLLHFVKESKQDESGMPNNRFLAERTGGTYSTLKVQPAELEDSGVYFCASSGLAGEAWISTDTQYFGPGTRLTVL.

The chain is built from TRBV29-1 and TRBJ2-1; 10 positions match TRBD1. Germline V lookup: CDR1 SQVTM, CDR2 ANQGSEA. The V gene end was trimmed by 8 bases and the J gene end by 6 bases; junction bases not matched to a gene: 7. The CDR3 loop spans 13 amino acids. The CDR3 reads CSTLGQGFNEQFF. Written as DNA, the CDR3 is TGCAGCACCTTGGGACAGGGGTTCAATGAGCAGTTCTTC.

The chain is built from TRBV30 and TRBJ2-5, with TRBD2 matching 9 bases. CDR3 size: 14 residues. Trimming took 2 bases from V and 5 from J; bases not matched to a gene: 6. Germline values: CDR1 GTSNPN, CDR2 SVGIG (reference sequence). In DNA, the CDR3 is TGTGCCTGGAGTCCCCTAGCGGGAACGGAGACCCAGTACTTC. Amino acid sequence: CAWSPLAGTETQYF.

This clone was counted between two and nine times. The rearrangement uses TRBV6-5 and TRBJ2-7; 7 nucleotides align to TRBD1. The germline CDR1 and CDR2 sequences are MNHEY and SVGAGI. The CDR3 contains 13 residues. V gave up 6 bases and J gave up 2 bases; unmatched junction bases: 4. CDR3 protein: CASRERGPYEQYF. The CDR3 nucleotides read TGTGCCAGCAGGGAAAGGGGGCCCTACGAGCAGTACTTC.

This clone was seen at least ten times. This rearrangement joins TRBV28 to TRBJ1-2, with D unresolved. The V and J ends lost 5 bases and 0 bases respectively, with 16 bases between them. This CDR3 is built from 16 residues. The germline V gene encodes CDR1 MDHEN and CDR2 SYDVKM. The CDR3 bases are TGTGCCAGCAGTGTCGCCTTGGGCAGCACTAACTATGGCTACACCTTC. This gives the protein CASSVALGSTNYGYTF.

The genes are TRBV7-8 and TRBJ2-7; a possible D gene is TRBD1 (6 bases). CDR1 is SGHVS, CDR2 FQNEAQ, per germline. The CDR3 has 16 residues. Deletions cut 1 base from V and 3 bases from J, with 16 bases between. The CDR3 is CASSLVRAGASYEQYV. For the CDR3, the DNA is TGTGCCAGCAGCTTAGTTCGTGCAGGGGCAAGCTACGAGCAGTACGTC.

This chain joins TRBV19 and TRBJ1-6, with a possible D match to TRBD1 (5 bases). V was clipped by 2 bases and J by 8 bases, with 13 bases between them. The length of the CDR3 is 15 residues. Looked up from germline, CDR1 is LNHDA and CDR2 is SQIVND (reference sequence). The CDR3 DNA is TGTGCCAGTAGTATAACGGGGGGTTATGATTCACCCCTCCACTTT. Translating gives CASSITGGYDSPLHF.